This entry lists 2 T cell receptor beta chains sequenced from one sample in a study of vaccination and CD4 T cells after COVID-19. Cultured CD4+ T-cell DNA underwent Oncomine TCR Beta short-read sequencing. TCRdb analysed the PCR reads with MiXCR anew, one entry per CDR3 protein. The repertoire consists of about 8,500 distinct CDR3 sequences, with about 21% occurring once and the leading ten covering 21%. The treatment denotes: roughly nine-day PBMC culture with coronavirus spike peptide pools or control peptides (ViraFEST assay). These receptors have no identified antigens. The source material was CD4+ T cells from blood, cultured in vitro, sampled after SARS-CoV-2 vaccination. The source of these receptors is a human donor who had recovered from COVID-19.

The V gene is TRBV2, the J gene TRBJ1-6; tentatively, D is TRBD1 (6 bases). Trimming stripped 6 bases from V and 7 bases from J, with 16 bases between. This CDR3 region has 15 residues. The germline gives CDR1 SNHLY, CDR2 FYNNEI. The CDR3 reads CASRSYREPNSPLHF. CDR3 nucleotide sequence: TGTGCCAGCAGATCATACAGGGAGCCAAATTCACCCCTCCACTTT.

This clonotype was observed a handful of times. The chain combines TRBV29-1 with TRBJ2-7, with D hard to call. From germline, CDR1 is SQVTM and CDR2 ANQGSEA. Trimming pared 4 bases from V and 1 base from J, leaving 5 bases between. The CDR3 has 11 residues. This CDR3 reads CSVASSYEQYF. The CDR3 region has the DNA TGCAGCGTTGCCAGTTCCTACGAGCAGTACTTC.